Here is one T cell receptor (beta chain) with its context. Its antigen is not yet known. No quality values exist for individual bases; no much larger clone is one base distant. This sample was included in a study of cytomegalovirus exposure and HLA in healthy donors listed by TCRdb under 2017. Regarding the research as a whole: An earlier analysis of about 530 of the donors reported about 300 Gb of sequence data and roughly 120 million unique TCR beta sequences obtained from 180 million or so T cells. An earlier analysis of approximately 500 of the donors applied high-throughput TCR beta sequencing to assess whether each TCR beta V gene segment acted as functional or pseudogenic. The study aimed to test whether signatures of past pathogen exposure could be identified by cataloging public T cell receptors. The T cell repertoires of under 750 subjects were profiled by immunosequencing and related to cytomegalovirus serostatus. A later analysis re-examined previously published TCR beta repertoires from 500 to 700 donors and added high-resolution HLA genotyping to investigate patterns of TCR occurrence. Rather than using new phenotypic data, the later analysis identified candidate immune exposures from TCR beta sequences and from how often those sequences occurred across donors. To predict cytomegalovirus infection status, the study combined high-throughput TCR immunosequencing, statistical association of individual TCRs with disease status, and machine learning. On average, 235,054 unique TCR beta nucleotide sequences were sequenced per donor among some 430 genotyped donors of the cohort, with approximately 18% of those sequences being non-productive. All discovery cohort repertoires had been generated on a single sequencing platform. Donor age, sex, ethnicity and CMV serostatus were collected together with the repertoire data. Because of strong linkage in the cohort, roughly 5 DR-DQ haplotypes were treated as single units for association and clustering. Approximately 300 gigabases of sequencing data and approximately 91 million unique TCR sequences made up an early release that covered approximately 620 HLA-typed donors. A separate validation cohort of roughly 130 different subjects was used in addition to the approximately 700-subject first cohort. Of the roughly 400 genotyped donors, less than 85% were placed in the genetic ancestry cluster associated with self-reported Caucasian donors. Class I and class II HLA loci were covered by the typing at four-digit resolution. Genome-wide SNP genotypes for about 55% of the 666 donors were used in a later genetic analysis, which treated that subset as a discovery cohort. The number of typed donors differed by locus: about 620-630 for A, B, C, DRB1 and DQB1; 500 to 550 for DQA1; 606 for DPA1; and roughly 490 for DPB1. What the research found in general, with its limitations: When HLA alleles, especially DR and DQ, strongly co-occurred, TCR associations were difficult to assign to individual alleles. In a later genetic analysis, a missense DCLRE1C variant was associated with V-gene and J-gene trimming of TCR beta chains, and the association was replicated in an independent cohort. According to a later analysis, parvovirus B19, influenza, CMV and Epstein-Barr virus appeared linked to several top co-occurrence clusters. A later analysis found that HLA-associated TCR beta chains were more clonally expanded and had lower generation probabilities than equally common non-associated chains. The study listed 150 to 200 TCR beta chains as associated with cytomegalovirus. In a later genetic analysis, fewer N-insertions in productive TCRs were reported among donors in an Asian-associated ancestry cluster than the roughly 640-donor mean. According to the authors, the approach could potentially be generalized to other disease states and immunological phenotypes. The sequencing pipeline was judged likely to have produced a cluster of highly shared sequence variants as a technical artifact. Cytomegalovirus status was reported to be diagnosed by the classifier with high specificity and sensitivity in both the original and validation cohorts. Linkage disequilibrium might explain the correlated functional status among segregating V segments, but an unknown experimental factor could not be excluded. The earlier analysis of some 560 of the donors excluded about 16 rarely observed V segments, including chromosome 9 orphons, because counts were too low. Because some donors lacked HLA typing at each locus, the association tests relied only on the typed subset. In an earlier analysis of 587 of the donors, most TCR beta V segments appeared in productive rearrangements about 90% or about 30% of the time, broadly matching IMGT annotations. A further reported finding was that TCR beta sequences accurately predicted the HLA-A and HLA-B alleles for most subjects in the first cohort. This cohort had only TCR beta chains sequenced, and the lack of alpha or paired-chain data limited which features could be detected. For the cohort, immune exposure information was limited to CMV serostatus. In a later analysis, TCR association rates were found to vary across HLA loci, with the most associated TCRs seen for DRB1 alleles and the fewest for HLA-C alleles. In a later analysis, most CMV-associated TCR beta chains were found to appear HLA-restricted, with HLA associations seemingly driven largely by CMV exposure. At a false discovery rate of 0.05, a later analysis linked fewer than 20,000 TCR beta sequences to specific HLA alleles. Most TCR sequences were seen in very few donors, while some public TCRs were found in many individuals. A few of the identified cytomegalovirus-associated TCR beta chains were confirmed in vitro to be specific for cytomegalovirus antigens. Roughly uniform sequencing depth across donors was assumed in presence/absence analyses, although this assumption may not hold.

In total, 500 to 700 healthy bone marrow donors made up the cohort. At the time of sampling, every cohort member was nominally healthy, though immune exposures that went unrecorded were likely present. The donor tested CMV seronegative and was one of the 352 seronegative cohort members. A peripheral blood sample was collected from each donor, and TCR beta sequencing was performed on peripheral blood mononuclear cells. The Qiagen DNeasy Blood Extraction Kit was used to extract genomic DNA from the blood cell samples. The library relied on the immunoSEQ multiplex PCR assay. For the multiplex PCR, a mixture combining 60 forward primers for TCR Vbeta segments and 13 reverse primers for TCR Jbeta segments was used. A multiplex PCR assay on genomic DNA amplified the CDR3 region of rearranged TCR beta genes. Amplified TCR beta libraries were sequenced as 87-base-pair reads on the Illumina HiSeq System. As for the original processing: Across the 600 to 700 repertoires, a later analysis counted roughly 84 million unique TCR beta chains, some 11 million of which were shared by at least two donors. Raw reads were error-corrected and collapsed into unique sequences by a nearest-neighbor algorithm in which closely related sequences were merged to remove PCR and sequencing errors. To assign V, D and J gene segments, CDR3 sequences were aligned to IMGT reference sequences. For a sequence to be retained, a match of at least six nucleotides to both a V gene segment and a J gene segment was required. Rearrangements were classified as productive when the CDR3 lacked stop codons and remained in frame with V and J, and all other rearrangements were classified as non-productive. CDR3 was defined by IMGT convention, running from the second conserved V-encoded cysteine to the conserved J-encoded phenylalanine. In an earlier analysis of more than 550 of the donors, sequences lacking an unambiguous match to a single V gene segment were excluded. In an earlier analysis of several hundred of the donors, V segments were called functional above 56.7% productive rearrangements and were called segregating when the between-donor standard deviation exceeded 5%. To diagnose cytomegalovirus status from the catalog of TCR beta chain sequences, a statistical classification framework was built. A later analysis assigned V and J genes by comparing TCR nucleotide sequences with IMGT/GENE-DB human TR gene sequences. In a later analysis, CDR3 sequences and most-parsimonious VDJ recombination scenarios were assigned using the TCRdist pipeline. In a later analysis, every TCR beta chain was defined by the combination of its CDR3 amino acid sequence and its V-gene family, and reads without a unique V-gene family were dropped. In a later analysis, nearly 600 highly shared, low-generation-probability nucleotide sequences were removed to address suspected cross-contamination and a sequencing artifact. In a later analysis, a clonal expansion index for each public chain was calculated from normalized within-repertoire ranks of inferred template counts. In a later analysis, generation probabilities were computed using a VDJ recombination model fitted to out-of-frame rearrangements, and the results were checked against IGoR. In a later analysis, hypergeometric tests were used to score TCR-TCR, TCR-HLA and TCR-CMV co-occurrence, with a repertoire-size bias correction applied to TCR pairs. False discovery rates were estimated in a later analysis by permuting HLA or CMV assignments 20 times. In a later analysis, co-occurring TCRs were grouped using DBSCAN, and TCRdist sequence similarity was added for clustering within HLA-allele-positive subsets. Repertoires with fewer than 30,000 or more than 120,000 public chains were left out of co-occurrence clustering, as were about 5 repertoires with anomalous nucleotide sharing. Not all clones reach the TCRdb copy of this immuneACCESS table, which keeps in-frame sequences only. Checked studies attribute under half of the gap to unresolved V genes and leave the rest unexplained. V and J calls and clone size are those listed in that table; D and trimming were worked out from the DNA. This sample comprises 110,000 to 150,000 clones, about 80% of them detected only once. Approximately 2% of the sample is taken by the ten largest.

The sequence came from a woman aged 40 to 50 in good health and CMV-seronegative. The source material was PBMCs.

CDR3 sequence: CASSPLGLWKETQYF. In nucleotide form, the sequence is TGTGCCAGCAGTCCCCTGGGACTTTGGAAAGAGACCCAGTACTTC. The receptor chain draws on TRBV6-5 and TRBJ2-5; the best D guess is TRBD2, with 6 bases matching. V gives up 5 bases and J gives up 3 bases, and the segment between their germline ends measures 16 bases. Including the terminal cysteine and phenylalanine, the CDR3 comprises 15 residues. Only CDR3 DNA remains: 45 bases, in frame from the first base. The germline V gene encodes CDR1 MNHEY and CDR2 SVGAGI.